Following are 28 T cell receptor beta chains from one sample sequenced in a study of Graves' ophthalmopathy and Graves' hyperthyroidism. RNA served as the template for amplifying TCR beta CDR3 regions. First-round RT-PCR employed HTBI primers, with a second-round multiplex PCR after it. TCRdb used MiXCR to reprocess the multiplex PCR reads, holding one entry per CDR3 protein. The sample holds some 350,000 distinct CDR3 sequences, about 17% seen once. The sequenced material came from peripheral blood. These receptors all come from an adult woman with stable Graves' hyperthyroidism.

V gene TRBV5-4 combines with J gene TRBJ2-7; D is perhaps TRBD2 (6 bases). The germline V and J ends were trimmed by 5 bases and 4 bases, with 19 bases remaining between them. The length of the CDR3 is 15 residues. The germline V gene has CDR1 SGHNT and CDR2 YYREEE (reference sequence). The CDR3 protein is CASSWDFGRGYEQYF. The CDR3 bases are TGTGCCAGCAGTTGGGACTTCGGGCGGGGTTACGAGCAGTACTTC.

Only a few counts were recorded for this clonotype. A much larger clone sits a single nucleotide away, making a read error possible. This chain connects TRBV5-1 to TRBJ2-7, with 10 bases matching TRBD1. J lost 0 bases, V lost 6 bases, and 3 bases had no gene match. The CDR3 is made up of 14 amino acids. Germline loops: CDR1 SGHRS, CDR2 YFSETQ. CDR3 sequence reads: CASTRDRGSYEQYF. The CDR3 DNA reads TGCGCCAGCACCCGGGACAGGGGCTCCTACGAGCAGTACTTC.

This clonotype was counted ten times or more. The gene calls are TRBV15 and TRBJ2-5; no clear D gene. Germline CDR1 is LNHNV and CDR2 is YYDKDF (reference sequence). V was cut by 0 bases and J by 11 bases, with 10 bases left in between. CDR3 length: 12 amino acids. The CDR3 loop is CATSRDQASQYF. The CDR3 coding sequence is TGTGCCACCAGCAGAGATCAGGCTAGTCAGTACTTC.

The chain employs TRBV6-5 and TRBJ1-2; a possible D gene is TRBD1 (5 bases). Trimming took off 2 bases at V and 8 bases at J, with 18 bases between the two ends. Germline assignment: CDR1 MNHEY and CDR2 SVGAGI. This CDR3 spans 15 amino acids. The CDR3 DNA reads as TGTGCCAGCAGTTACGCCTCCCCCAGGGTTGGGGGCTACACCTTC. This codes for CASSYASPRVGGYTF.

This clonotype occurred many times. J is TRBJ1-6 and V is TRBV4-3; weak D call: TRBD1 (6 bases). The germline V gene has CDR1 LGHNA and CDR2 YSLEER. CDR3 size: 16 residues. Trimming stripped 1 base from V and 5 bases from J, with 12 bases between. The CDR3 DNA reads TGCGCCAGCAGCCAAGGGACAGCGGCGGATAATTCACCCCTCCACTTT. It yields the protein CASSQGTAADNSPLHF.

This clonotype has only a few counts. The rearrangement uses TRBV5-4 and TRBJ2-5; the D gene could be TRBD1 or TRBD2 (5 bases each). CDR3 length equals 13 residues. Germline CDR1 SGHNT, CDR2 YYREEE (reference sequence). Trimming pared 1 base from V and 3 bases from J, leaving 7 bases between. CDR3 in amino acids: CASSLWGKETQYF. The CDR3, as DNA: TGTGCCAGCAGCTTGTGGGGGAAAGAGACCCAGTACTTC.

This clonotype was picked up many times. This rearrangement joins TRBV19 to TRBJ1-5, with a possible D match to TRBD1 (5 bases). The V and J ends lost 5 bases and 4 bases respectively, with 15 bases between them. CDR3 length: 15 amino acids. Germline V gives CDR1 LNHDA, CDR2 SQIVND (reference sequence). CDR3 amino acids: CASSATGTRNQPQHF. Here the CDR3 DNA reads TGTGCCAGTAGTGCCACCGGGACCCGGAATCAGCCCCAGCATTTT.

In its sample, this clonotype was seen a few times. The gene calls are TRBV2 and TRBJ2-2; no clear D. Per the germline V gene, CDR1 is SNHLY and CDR2 is FYNNEI. The germline V and J ends were trimmed by 6 bases and 7 bases, with 15 bases remaining between them. The CDR3 runs 14 residues. The CDR3 protein is CASRQDSPGGELFF. The DNA of the CDR3 is TGTGCCAGCAGGCAAGACTCTCCCGGCGGGGAGCTGTTTTTT.

This clonotype was counted at least ten times. The gene calls are TRBV6-1 and TRBJ2-5, with D uncertain. V lost 2 bases and J 3 bases, leaving 7 bases between the germline ends. CDR3 length equals 13 residues. CDR1 and CDR2 (germline): MNHNS, SASEGT. This CDR3 reads CASSEIGEETQYF. The CDR3 DNA is TGTGCCAGCAGTGAAATAGGAGAAGAGACCCAGTACTTC.

This clonotype was detected many times. The chain is built from TRBV12-3 or TRBV12-4 and TRBJ1-1; D gene uncertain. V lost 7 bases, J lost 4 bases, and 13 bases lay in between. The CDR3 covers 13 residues. The CDR3 region has the DNA TGTGCCAGCAACTTGGGGTTGGGCACTGAAGCTTTCTTT. Encoded protein: CASNLGLGTEAFF.

This clonotype was observed at least ten times. This chain uses TRBV13 with TRBJ2-7; possible D gene TRBD1, 6 bases. The V gene's germline CDR1 is PRHDT and CDR2 FYEKMQ (reference sequence). Trimming left V 5 bases short and J 3 bases short, with 14 bases between. CDR3 length equals 14 residues. For the CDR3, the DNA is TGTGCCAGCAGCCTCAGGGGCCTACTCTACGAGCAGTACTTC. It codes for CASSLRGLLYEQYF.

This clonotype was counted at least ten times. The chain carries TRBV19 and TRBJ2-5, with 9 bases aligning to TRBD1. With 6 bases clipped from V and 5 bases from J, the junction kept 7 bases outside the gene matches. Germline V gives CDR1 LNHDA, CDR2 SQIVND (reference sequence). This CDR3 region has 14 residues. The CDR3 coding sequence is TGTGCCAGTAGCGAACAGGGGGCCGGGGAGACCCAGTACTTC. Amino acid sequence: CASSEQGAGETQYF. Full variable domain (rest looked up from reference TRBV19 and TRBJ2-5): DGGITQSPKYLFRKEGQNVTLSCEQNLNHDAMYWYRQDPGQGLRLIYYSQIVNDFQKGDIAEGYSVSREKKESFPLTVTSAQKNPTAFYLCASSEQGAGETQYFGPGTRLLVL.

Notes on this clonotype: Given a much more abundant clone one base away, this may be a read error. The chain combines TRBV4-3 with TRBJ1-1; no definite D call. CDR3 length: 13 amino acids. CDR1 and CDR2 (germline): LGHNA, YSLEER. This chain's CDR3 is CSSSQELLTEAFF. The CDR3 DNA reads TGCTCCAGCAGCCAAGAACTCCTCACTGAAGCTTTCTTT.

CDR3 residues: CASRQEDGELFF. In DNA form, the CDR3 reads TGTGCCAGCAGGCAAGAAGACGGGGAGCTGTTTTTT. The chain combines TRBV7-9 with TRBJ2-2; D not resolved. With 6 bases removed from V and 7 bases from J, the gap between germline ends came to 9 bases. The CDR3 contains 12 residues. Germline V gene lookup returns CDR1 SEHNR and CDR2 FQNEAQ (reference sequence).

This clonotype was picked up many times. This rearrangement joins TRBV7-2 to TRBJ2-5; a weak D match, TRBD2 (5 bases). The CDR3 consists of 15 residues. Trimming left V 5 bases short and J 0 bases short, with 13 bases between. The V gene's germline CDR1 is SGHTA and CDR2 FQGNSA. The CDR3 here is CASSDIGGYQETQYF. The CDR3 nucleotides are TGTGCCAGCAGCGACATTGGCGGGTACCAAGAGACCCAGTACTTC.

The rearrangement links TRBV11-1 to TRBJ1-2; no firm D call. CDR1 SGHAT and CDR2 FQDESV come from the germline V gene (reference sequence). Trimming stripped 5 bases from V and 8 bases from J, with 18 bases between. This CDR3 contains 14 residues. In nucleotides, the CDR3 is TGTGCCAGCAGCGCCCAGTTAGAGCCCCGGGGCTACACCTTC. This sequence encodes CASSAQLEPRGYTF.

This clonotype was recorded many times. The V call is TRBV12-5, the J call TRBJ1-1; possibly TRBD1 for D (5 bases). The CDR3 runs 15 residues. The germline CDR1 and CDR2 sequences are LGHNT and FRNRAP. The V end lost 0 bases, the J end lost 0 bases, and 8 bases lay between the germline ends. CDR3 nucleotides: TGTGCTAGTGGTTTGGTATGGGGGGTGAACACTGAAGCTTTCTTT. This codes for CASGLVWGVNTEAFF.

At least ten counts were recorded for this clonotype. This chain connects TRBV28 to TRBJ1-1; the D gene is possibly TRBD1 (5 bases). The V gene lost 5 bases and the J gene lost 4 bases, with 20 bases spanning the gap. This CDR3 has 16 residues. CDR1 MDHEN and CDR2 SYDVKM come from the germline V gene. The CDR3: CASSRTAGTDSTEAFF. CDR3 in DNA: TGTGCCAGCAGTCGTACCGCCGGGACCGATTCCACTGAAGCTTTCTTT.

The chain's CDR3 is CASSFVAESGANVLTF. DNA of the CDR3: TGTGCCAGCAGTTTTGTGGCGGAGTCTGGGGCCAACGTCCTGACTTTC. This chain joins TRBV27 and TRBJ2-6; D is unresolved. The CDR3 consists of 16 residues. V shed 3 bases and J shed 1 base, with 10 bases lying between them. Germline V gene lookup returns CDR1 MNHEY and CDR2 SMNVEV (reference sequence). Combining the CDR3 with reference TRBV27 and TRBJ2-6 gives the whole variable domain EAQVTQNPRYLITVTGKKLTVTCSQNMNHEYMSWYRQDPGLGLRQIYYSMNVEVTDKGDVPEGYKVSRKEKRNFPLILESPSPNQTSLYFCASSFVAESGANVLTFGAGSRLTVL.

This clonotype was detected ten times or more. A read error may produce the germline difference seen at one junction end. The rearrangement links TRBV12-3 or TRBV12-4 to TRBJ2-4; D possibly uses TRBD1 or TRBD2 (5 bases each). The CDR3 totals 12 residues. The CDR3 DNA follows: TGTGCCAGCAGTTTTAAGGGACGCATTAAGTACTTC. It specifies CASSFKGRIKYF.

This clonotype was seen repeatedly, ten times or more. V and J are TRBV28 and TRBJ1-5; D unclear. The V gene lost 2 bases and the J gene lost 4 bases, with 15 bases spanning the gap. The CDR3 consists of 16 residues. Germline V gene data show CDR1 as MDHEN and CDR2 as SYDVKM. CDR3 amino acids: CASSLGDMGKNQPQHF. The DNA for the CDR3 is TGTGCCAGCAGTTTAGGGGATATGGGGAAAAATCAGCCCCAGCATTTT.

This clonotype was detected many times. This chain joins TRBV10-3 and TRBJ2-7; 10 bases map to TRBD2. The junction had 8 bases not matched to a gene; V was cut back by 3 bases and J by 3 bases. CDR3 size: 16 residues. Germline V gene lookup returns CDR1 ENHRY and CDR2 SYGVKD. This CDR3 is CAISEALSGRDYEQYF. In DNA form, the CDR3 reads TGTGCCATCAGTGAAGCCTTGAGCGGGAGGGACTACGAGCAGTACTTC.

The V call is TRBV12-3 or TRBV12-4, the J call TRBJ2-4; weak D call: TRBD2 (5 bases). The assigned J gene may be wrong: the sequence end matches TRBJ2-5 better. This CDR3 spans 14 amino acids. The CDR3 coding sequence is TGTGCCAGCAGTCCCCGGGGTAGGCGAGAGACCCAGTACTTC. This encodes CASSPRGRRETQYF.

The chain recombines TRBV24-1 with TRBJ1-1; 9 nucleotides align to TRBD1. After removal of 9 bases from V and 2 bases from J, the junction contained 6 bases not matched to a gene. CDR1 is KGHDR and CDR2 is SFDVKD in the germline V gene. The CDR3 contains 14 residues. The DNA for the CDR3 is TGTGCCACCCGACCGGGACAGGGAAACACTGAAGCTTTCTTT. Amino acid sequence: CATRPGQGNTEAFF.

This clonotype was observed at least ten times. The CDR3 DNA follows: TGTGCCAGCAGCGTAGGTCAGCCCCAGCATTTT. Its translation is CASSVGQPQHF. The chain recombines TRBV12-3 or TRBV12-4 with TRBJ1-5; no firm D call. The CDR3 loop spans 11 amino acids. V gave up 6 bases and J gave up 6 bases, with 6 bases separating them.

In this sample, this clonotype turned up a few times. The chain employs TRBV5-1 and TRBJ1-1; no reliable D call. Germline CDR1 is SGHRS and CDR2 is YFSETQ. The CDR3 is 15 amino acids. Trimming removed 0 bases from V and 0 bases from J, with 9 bases in between. CDR3 nucleotides: TGCGCCAGCAGCTTGGAGGAGTATATGAACACTGAAGCTTTCTTT. Translating gives CASSLEEYMNTEAFF.

The chain employs TRBV6-2 or TRBV6-3 and TRBJ1-1; D perhaps matches TRBD1 (5 bases). Germline-derived CDR1 and CDR2 are MNHEY and SVGEGT. Trimming stripped 6 bases from V and 4 bases from J, with 12 bases between. The CDR3 is 13 amino acids. The CDR3 DNA reads as TGTGCCAGCAGCGCGACAGAGAGCACTGAAGCTTTCTTT. It is translated as CASSATESTEAFF.

This clonotype appeared many times. The chain recombines TRBV14 with TRBJ1-1; D is unresolved. The V gene lost 3 bases and the J gene lost 1 base, with 15 bases spanning the gap. Looked up from germline, CDR1 is SGHDN and CDR2 is FVKESK. The CDR3 runs to 16 residues. The CDR3 loop reads CASSQSPVPPNTEAFF. The CDR3 DNA is TGTGCCAGCAGCCAGTCCCCGGTTCCGCCGAACACTGAAGCTTTCTTT.